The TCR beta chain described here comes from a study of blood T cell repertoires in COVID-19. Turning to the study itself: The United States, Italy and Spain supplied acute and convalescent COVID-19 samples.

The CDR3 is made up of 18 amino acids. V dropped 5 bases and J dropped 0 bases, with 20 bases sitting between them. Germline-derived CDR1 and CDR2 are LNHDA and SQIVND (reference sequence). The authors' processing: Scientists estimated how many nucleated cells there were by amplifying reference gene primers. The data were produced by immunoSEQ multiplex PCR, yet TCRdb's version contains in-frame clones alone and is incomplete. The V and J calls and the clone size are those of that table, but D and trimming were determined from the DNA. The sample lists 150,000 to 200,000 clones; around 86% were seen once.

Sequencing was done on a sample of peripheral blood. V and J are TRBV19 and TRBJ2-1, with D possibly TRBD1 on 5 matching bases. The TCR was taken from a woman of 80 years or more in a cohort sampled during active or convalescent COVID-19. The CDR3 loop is CASSRFPPTASSYNEQFF. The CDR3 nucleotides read TGTGCCAGTAGTCGTTTTCCCCCGACAGCGAGCTCCTACAATGAGCAGTTCTTC.